The source of this T cell receptor beta chain is a study of blood T cell repertoires in COVID-19. This clone was counted a single time. Using immunoSEQ multiplex PCR, the repertoire was profiled, and TCRdb retains in-frame clones only, with some absent. The sample consists of approximately 240,000 clones, 75% to 85% of them appearing once. The source of this sequence is a woman in her 40s who had recovered from COVID-19. The sample comprised peripheral blood.

CDR3 sequence reads: CASSQTEGGRLNTEAFF. DNA for the CDR3: TGCGCCAGCAGCCAGACCGAAGGAGGACGGTTGAACACTGAAGCTTTCTTT. The genes are TRBV4-1 and TRBJ1-1; no firm D call. The CDR3 is made up of 17 amino acids. The V gene's germline CDR1 is MGHRA and CDR2 YSYEKL. Trimming cost V 3 bases and J 0 bases, with 17 bases left between them.